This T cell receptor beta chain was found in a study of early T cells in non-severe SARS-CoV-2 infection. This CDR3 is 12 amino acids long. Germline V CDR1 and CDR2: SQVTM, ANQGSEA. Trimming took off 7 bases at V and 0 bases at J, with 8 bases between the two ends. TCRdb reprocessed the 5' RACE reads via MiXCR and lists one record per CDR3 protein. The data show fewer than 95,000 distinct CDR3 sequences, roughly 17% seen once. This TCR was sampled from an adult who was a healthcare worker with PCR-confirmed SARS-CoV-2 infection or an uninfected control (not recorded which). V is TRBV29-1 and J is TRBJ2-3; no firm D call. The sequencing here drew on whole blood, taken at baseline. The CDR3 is CSGLISTDTQYF. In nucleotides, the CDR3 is TGCAGCGGATTAATTAGCACAGATACGCAGTATTTT.